Presented here are 7 T cell receptor beta chains from one specimen sequenced in a study of glioma-infiltrating T cells. Amplification of TCR alpha and beta CDR3 regions from RNA used iRepertoire nested multiplex PCR. TCRdb re-called the multiplex PCR reads with MiXCR, one entry per CDR3 protein. The sample carries 300,000 to 400,000 distinct CDR3 sequences, approximately 42% recorded once. Sequences were obtained from glioma tissue, nonneoplastic brain tissue, or PBMCs (not recorded which). The receptors come from a human donor with low-grade glioma or glioblastoma, undergoing nonglioma brain surgery, or in good health (not recorded which).

This clonotype was picked up a small number of times. The CDR3 sequence: CASSTFRLLLSGNTIYF. CDR3 coding DNA: TGTGCCAGCAGTACCTTTCGACTTCTGCTCTCTGGAAACACCATATATTTT. The chain combines TRBV28 with TRBJ1-3; D unclear. Trimming removed 5 bases at V and 0 bases at J, with 17 bases between. The CDR3 loop spans 17 amino acids. In germline, CDR1 is MDHEN, CDR2 SYDVKM.

The chain combines TRBV19 with TRBJ2-2; no clear D gene. The CDR3 is 14 amino acids. V was clipped by 3 bases and J by 1 base, with 6 bases between them. Germline CDR1 reads LNHDA; CDR2 reads SQIVND (reference sequence). The CDR3 DNA sequence: TGTGCCAGTAGTATTTCCATGAACACCGGGGAGCTGTTTTTT. Its protein is CASSISMNTGELFF.

The chain uses TRBV7-6 and TRBJ2-3; 7 nucleotides align to TRBD2. V shed 0 bases, J shed 5 bases, and the junction held 14 bases outside the gene matches. The CDR3 runs to 18 residues. Germline V gives CDR1 SGHVS, CDR2 FNYEAQ. The CDR3 DNA reads as TGTGCCAGCAGCTTAGCTCTCGGACTAGTGGGAGATGGAGATACGCAGTATTTT. Residues: CASSLALGLVGDGDTQYF.

The table lists this clonotype with a few counts. V and J are TRBV4-2 and TRBJ2-5; TRBD1 is a possible D gene (5 bases). V shed 1 base and J shed 3 bases, with 9 bases lying between them. This CDR3 spans 14 amino acids. Germline loops: CDR1 LGHNA, CDR2 YNFKEQ. CDR3 loop: CASSQGTPEETQYF. The CDR3 DNA reads as TGTGCCAGCAGCCAAGGGACACCTGAAGAGACCCAGTACTTC.

To note about this clonotype: A much larger clone lies one base from this, so it may be a read error. The chain employs TRBV20-1 and TRBJ2-7; 9 bases are shared with TRBD2. This CDR3 comprises 16 residues. Per the germline V gene, CDR1 is DFQATT and CDR2 is SNEGSKA (reference sequence). The CDR3: CTARASWTSETYEQYF. The DNA of the CDR3 is TGCACTGCTAGAGCCTCGTGGACTAGCGAGACCTACGAGCAGTACTTC.

The chain couples TRBV12-5 to TRBJ1-5; unclear D gene. This CDR3 has 13 residues. The germline V and J ends were trimmed by 0 bases and 6 bases, with 6 bases remaining between them. Germline V gene lookup returns CDR1 LGHNT and CDR2 FRNRAP. Here the CDR3 reads CASGLVKTQPQHF. The CDR3 bases are TGTGCTAGTGGTTTGGTAAAGACTCAGCCCCAGCATTTT.

This clonotype was recorded many times. This chain links TRBV27 with TRBJ2-1, with 10 bases matching TRBD1. The CDR3 consists of 16 residues. V was clipped by 5 bases and J by 4 bases; unmatched bases: 8. Germline values: CDR1 MNHEY, CDR2 SMNVEV (reference sequence). CDR3 amino acids: CASSPAGDRGYNEQFF. The CDR3, as DNA: TGTGCCAGCAGTCCTGCCGGGGACAGGGGTTACAATGAGCAGTTCTTC.